What follows are 3 T cell receptor beta chains derived from one specimen sequenced in a study of human T cells and chemical hapten exposure (dated by TCRdb to about 2021). This sample's time point label indicates: patch test 1, 2 weeks after DPC sensitization. The treatment or condition tag for this specimen amounts to: therapeutic diphenylcyclopropenone sensitization with weekly scalp DPC. Library preparation employed RACE. TCRdb records NextSeq 500 as the sequencer. TCRdb applied fastp at Q25 and MiXCR to the public reads, then kept only in-frame beta chains. Rows with one shared CDR3 protein collapse into an entry with the most common genes and DNA. This sample holds 100,000 or so distinct CDR3 sequences; over 9.5% were observed only once. The top ten clonotypes cover 2% to 2.5% of the sample. The input for sequencing was whole blood, taken in connection with sensitization to the hapten diphenylcyclopropenone (DPC). These receptors originate from a man aged 40-49 years with alopecia areata. Some clones in this sample may be carry-over from other donors' samples.

This clonotype was seen ten or more times. This chain joins TRBV20-1 and TRBJ1-2; tentative D call: TRBD1 (5 bases). This CDR3 is built from 16 residues. V shed 5 bases and J shed 6 bases, with 25 bases lying between them. CDR1 DFQATT and CDR2 SNEGSKA come from the germline V gene (reference sequence). The CDR3 loop reads CSAPRFPGAEVNGYTF. CDR3 nucleotides: TGCAGTGCTCCTCGTTTCCCCGGGGCCGAGGTCAATGGCTACACCTTC.

This chain links TRBV7-8 with TRBJ2-5; D is uncertain. CDR3 length: 11 amino acids. V gave up 7 bases and J gave up 5 bases, with 8 bases separating them. Germline V lookup: CDR1 SGHVS, CDR2 FQNEAQ. The CDR3 DNA reads as TGTGCCAGCACCATTAGGGAGACCCAGTACTTC. Protein product: CASTIRETQYF.

The sample holds a few counts of this clonotype. V gene TRBV19 combines with J gene TRBJ2-7; tentatively, D is TRBD1 or TRBD2 (5 bases each). Trimming removed 2 bases from V and 1 base from J, with 9 bases in between. Per germline, CDR1 LNHDA and CDR2 SQIVND (reference sequence). This CDR3 region has 14 residues. The CDR3 spells CASSIWGGSYEQYF. The CDR3 nucleotides read TGTGCCAGTAGTATATGGGGCGGGTCCTACGAGCAGTACTTC.